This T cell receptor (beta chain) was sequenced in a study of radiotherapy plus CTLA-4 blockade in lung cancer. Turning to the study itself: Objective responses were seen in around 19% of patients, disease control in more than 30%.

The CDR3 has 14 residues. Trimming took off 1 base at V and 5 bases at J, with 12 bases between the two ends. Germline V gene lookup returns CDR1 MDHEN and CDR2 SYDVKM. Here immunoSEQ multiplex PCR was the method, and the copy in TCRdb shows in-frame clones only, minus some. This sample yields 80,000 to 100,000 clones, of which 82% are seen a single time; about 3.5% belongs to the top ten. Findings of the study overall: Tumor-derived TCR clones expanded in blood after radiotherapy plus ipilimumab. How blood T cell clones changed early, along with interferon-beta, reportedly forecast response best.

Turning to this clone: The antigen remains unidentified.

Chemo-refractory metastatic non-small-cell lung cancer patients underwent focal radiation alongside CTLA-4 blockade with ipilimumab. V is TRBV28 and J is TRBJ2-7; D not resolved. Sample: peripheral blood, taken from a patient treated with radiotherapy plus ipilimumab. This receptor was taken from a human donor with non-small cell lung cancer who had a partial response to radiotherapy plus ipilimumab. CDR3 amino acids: CASSLSTPLHEQYF. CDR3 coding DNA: TGTGCCAGCAGTTTATCCACACCCCTCCACGAGCAGTACTTC.